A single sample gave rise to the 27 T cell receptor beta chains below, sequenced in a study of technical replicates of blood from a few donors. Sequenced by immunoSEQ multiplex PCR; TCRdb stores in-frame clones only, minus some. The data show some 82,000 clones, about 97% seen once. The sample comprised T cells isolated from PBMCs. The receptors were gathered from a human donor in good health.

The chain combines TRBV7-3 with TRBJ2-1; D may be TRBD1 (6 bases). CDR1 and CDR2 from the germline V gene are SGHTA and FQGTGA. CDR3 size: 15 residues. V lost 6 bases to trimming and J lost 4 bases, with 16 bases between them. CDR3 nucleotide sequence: TGTGCCAGCAGACAAGAGGGACATGGGTACAATGAGCAGTTCTTC. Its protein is CASRQEGHGYNEQFF.

The chain's CDR3 is CASSIARDRVYEQYF. CDR3 coding DNA: TGTGCCAGCAGCATAGCCCGGGACAGGGTCTACGAGCAGTACTTC. The genes are TRBV6-5 and TRBJ2-7; 9 bases are a match to TRBD1. Trimming removed 6 bases from V and 3 bases from J; junction bases left unmatched: 9. Germline V gene sequence: CDR1 MNHEY, CDR2 SVGAGI. CDR3 length: 15 residues.

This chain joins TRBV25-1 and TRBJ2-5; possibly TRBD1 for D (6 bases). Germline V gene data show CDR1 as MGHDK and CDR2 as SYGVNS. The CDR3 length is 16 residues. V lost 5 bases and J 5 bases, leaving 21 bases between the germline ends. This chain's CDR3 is CASSPRIHRAAETQYF. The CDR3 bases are TGTGCCAGCAGTCCCCGGATCCACAGGGCGGCGGAGACCCAGTACTTC.

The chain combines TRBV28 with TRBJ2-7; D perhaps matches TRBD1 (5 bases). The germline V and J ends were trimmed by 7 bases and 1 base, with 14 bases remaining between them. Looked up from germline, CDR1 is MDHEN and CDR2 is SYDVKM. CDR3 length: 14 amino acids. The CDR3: CASKYQGLSYEQYF. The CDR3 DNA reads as TGTGCCAGCAAATATCAGGGTCTATCCTACGAGCAGTACTTC.

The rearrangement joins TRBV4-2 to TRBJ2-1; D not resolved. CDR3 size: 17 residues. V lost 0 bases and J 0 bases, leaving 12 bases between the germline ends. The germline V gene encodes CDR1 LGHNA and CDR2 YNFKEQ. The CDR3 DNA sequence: TGTGCCAGCAGCCAAGATTCAGATTCCAGCTCCTACAATGAGCAGTTCTTC. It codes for CASSQDSDSSSYNEQFF.

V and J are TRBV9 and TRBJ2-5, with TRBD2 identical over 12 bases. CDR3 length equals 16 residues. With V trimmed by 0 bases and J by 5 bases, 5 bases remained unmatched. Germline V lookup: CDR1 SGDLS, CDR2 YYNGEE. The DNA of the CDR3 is TGTGCCAGCAGCGTAGGGACTAGCGGGGTTTCGGAGACCCAGTACTTC. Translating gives CASSVGTSGVSETQYF.

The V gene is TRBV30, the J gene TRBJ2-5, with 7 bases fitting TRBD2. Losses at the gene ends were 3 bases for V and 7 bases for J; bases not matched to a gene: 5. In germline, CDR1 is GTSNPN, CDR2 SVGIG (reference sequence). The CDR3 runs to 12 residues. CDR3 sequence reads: CAWRTGGGTQYF. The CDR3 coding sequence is TGTGCCTGGAGAACAGGCGGGGGGACCCAGTACTTC.

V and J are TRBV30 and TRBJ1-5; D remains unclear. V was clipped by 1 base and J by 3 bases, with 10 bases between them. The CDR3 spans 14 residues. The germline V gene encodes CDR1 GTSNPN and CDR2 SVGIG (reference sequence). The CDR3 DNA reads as TGTGCCTGGAGTGAGTACAGAAACAATCAGCCCCAGCATTTT. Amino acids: CAWSEYRNNQPQHF.

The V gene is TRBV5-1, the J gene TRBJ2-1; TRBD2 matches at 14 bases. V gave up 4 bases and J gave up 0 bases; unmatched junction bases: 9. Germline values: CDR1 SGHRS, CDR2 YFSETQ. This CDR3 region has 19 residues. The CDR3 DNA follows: TGCGCCAGCAGCCCCAGGACTAGCGGGAGGCTGAGCTCCTACAATGAGCAGTTCTTC. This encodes CASSPRTSGRLSSYNEQFF.

CDR3 protein: CASSSSSRNYGYTF. CDR3 nucleotide sequence: TGTGCCAGCAGCTCCAGTTCCCGAAACTATGGCTACACCTTC. This sequence joins TRBV7-9 and TRBJ1-2, with D uncertain. Germline assignment: CDR1 SEHNR and CDR2 FQNEAQ (reference sequence). Trimming stripped 4 bases from V and 2 bases from J, with 11 bases between. The CDR3 has 14 residues. Combining the CDR3 with reference TRBV7-9 and TRBJ1-2 gives the whole variable domain DTGVSQNPRHKITKRGQNVTFRCDPISEHNRLYWYRQTLGQGPEFLTYFQNEAQLEKSRLLSDRFSAERPKGSFSTLEIQRTEQGDSAMYLCASSSSSRNYGYTFGSGTRLTVV.

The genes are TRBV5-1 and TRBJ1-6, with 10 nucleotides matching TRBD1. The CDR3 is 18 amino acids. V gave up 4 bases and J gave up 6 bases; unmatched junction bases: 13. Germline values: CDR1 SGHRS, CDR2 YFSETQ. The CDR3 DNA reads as TGCGCCAGCAGCACCGGCACTGGACAGGGGGGCCTTAATTCACCCCTCCACTTT. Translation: CASSTGTGQGGLNSPLHF.

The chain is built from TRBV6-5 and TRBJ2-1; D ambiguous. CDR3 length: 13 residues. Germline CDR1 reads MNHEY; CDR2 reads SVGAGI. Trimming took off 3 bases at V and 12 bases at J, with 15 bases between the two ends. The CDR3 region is CASSYSPTAGQFF. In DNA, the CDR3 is TGTGCCAGCAGTTATTCCCCGACGGCAGGGCAGTTCTTC.

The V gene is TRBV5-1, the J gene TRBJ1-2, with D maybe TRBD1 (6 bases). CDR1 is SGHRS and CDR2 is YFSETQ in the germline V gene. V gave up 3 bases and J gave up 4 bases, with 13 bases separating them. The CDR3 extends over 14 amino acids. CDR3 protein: CASSYTTGIYGYTF. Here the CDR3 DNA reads TGCGCCAGCAGCTACACCACAGGGATCTATGGCTACACCTTC.

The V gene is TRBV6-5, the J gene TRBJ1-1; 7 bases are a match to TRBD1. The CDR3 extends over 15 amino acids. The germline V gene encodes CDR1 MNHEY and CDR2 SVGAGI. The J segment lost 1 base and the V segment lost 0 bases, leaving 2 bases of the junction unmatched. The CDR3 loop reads CASSYSGTANTEAFF. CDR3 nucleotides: TGTGCCAGCAGTTACTCCGGGACAGCGAACACTGAAGCTTTCTTT.

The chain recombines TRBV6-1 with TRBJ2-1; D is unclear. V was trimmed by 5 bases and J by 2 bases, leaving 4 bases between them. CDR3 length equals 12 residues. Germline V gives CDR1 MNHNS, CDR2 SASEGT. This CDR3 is CASSSAYNEQFF. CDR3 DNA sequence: TGTGCCAGCAGTTCTGCCTACAATGAGCAGTTCTTC.

The CDR3, as DNA: TGTGCCAGCAGCCTCCGTCTTAGCACAGATACGCAGTATTTT. Residues: CASSLRLSTDTQYF. This chain uses TRBV5-5 with TRBJ2-3, with no clear D. The CDR3 is made up of 14 amino acids. Germline CDR1 and CDR2: SGHKS and YYEKEE (reference sequence). V was cut by 4 bases and J by 0 bases, with 9 bases left in between. The variable domain in full, with the rest retrieved from reference TRBV5-5 and TRBJ2-3, is DAGVTQSPTHLIKTRGQQVTLRCSPISGHKSVSWYQQVLGQGPQFIFQYYEKEERGRGNFPDRFSARQFPNYSSELNVNALLLGDSALYLCASSLRLSTDTQYFGPGTRLTVL.

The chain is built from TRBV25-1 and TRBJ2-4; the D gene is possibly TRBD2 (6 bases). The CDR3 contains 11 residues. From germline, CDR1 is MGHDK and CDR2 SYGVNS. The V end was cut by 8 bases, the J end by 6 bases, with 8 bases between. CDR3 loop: CASGDLNIQYF. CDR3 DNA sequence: TGTGCCAGCGGGGACTTAAACATTCAGTACTTC.

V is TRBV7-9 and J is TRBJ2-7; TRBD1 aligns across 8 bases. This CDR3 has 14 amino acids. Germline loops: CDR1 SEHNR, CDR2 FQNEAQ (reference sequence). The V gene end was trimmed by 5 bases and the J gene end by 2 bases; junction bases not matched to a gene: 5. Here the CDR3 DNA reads TGTGCCAGCAGCCCGACAGGGGTCCCCTACGAGCAGTACTTC. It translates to CASSPTGVPYEQYF.

The chain's CDR3 is CASSDSNGGVGEQFF. The CDR3 nucleotides are TGTGCCAGCAGTGACTCGAATGGGGGGGTGGGTGAGCAGTTCTTC. The chain has TRBV6-4 and TRBJ2-1; 7 bases are shared with TRBD2. Germline V gene sequence: CDR1 MRHNA, CDR2 SNTAGT. Trimming took 0 bases from V and 9 from J; bases not matched to a gene: 8. The CDR3 has 15 residues.

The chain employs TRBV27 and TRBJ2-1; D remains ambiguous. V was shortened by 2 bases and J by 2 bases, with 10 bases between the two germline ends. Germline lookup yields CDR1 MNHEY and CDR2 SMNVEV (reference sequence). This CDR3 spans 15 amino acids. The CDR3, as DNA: TGTGCCAGCAGTTTAGGAGTCCCAACCTACAATGAGCAGTTCTTC. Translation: CASSLGVPTYNEQFF.

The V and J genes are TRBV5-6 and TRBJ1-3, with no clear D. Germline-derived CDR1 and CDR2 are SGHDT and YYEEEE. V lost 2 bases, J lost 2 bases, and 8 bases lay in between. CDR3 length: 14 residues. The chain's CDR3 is CASSFSGTGNTIYF. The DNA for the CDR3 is TGTGCCAGCAGCTTTTCGGGGACTGGAAACACCATATATTTT.

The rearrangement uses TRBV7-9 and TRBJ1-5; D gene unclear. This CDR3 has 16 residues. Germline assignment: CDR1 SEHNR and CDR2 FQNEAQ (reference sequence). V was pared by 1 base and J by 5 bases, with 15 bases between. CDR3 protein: CASSLGWVGSDQPQHF. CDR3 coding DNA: TGTGCCAGCAGCTTAGGGTGGGTCGGGAGCGATCAGCCCCAGCATTTT.

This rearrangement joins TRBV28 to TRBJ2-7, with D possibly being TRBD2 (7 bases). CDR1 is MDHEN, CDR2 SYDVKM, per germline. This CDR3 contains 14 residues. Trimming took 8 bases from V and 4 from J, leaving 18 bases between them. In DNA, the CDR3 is TGTGCCAGCCGAACAGGGACTATTTCGTACGAGCAGTACTTC. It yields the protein CASRTGTISYEQYF.

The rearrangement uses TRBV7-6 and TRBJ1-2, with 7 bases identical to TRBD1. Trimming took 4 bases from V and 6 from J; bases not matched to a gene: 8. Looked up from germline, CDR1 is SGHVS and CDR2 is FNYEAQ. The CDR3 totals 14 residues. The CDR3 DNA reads TGTGCCAGCAGCTCCCAGACAGGGTCGAATGGCTACACCTTC. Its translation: CASSSQTGSNGYTF.

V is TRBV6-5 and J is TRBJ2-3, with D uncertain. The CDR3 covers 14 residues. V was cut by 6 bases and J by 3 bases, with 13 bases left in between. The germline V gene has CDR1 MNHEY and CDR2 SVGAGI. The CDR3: CASRSRGRTDTQYF. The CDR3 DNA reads TGTGCCAGCAGAAGTCGAGGAAGGACAGATACGCAGTATTTT.

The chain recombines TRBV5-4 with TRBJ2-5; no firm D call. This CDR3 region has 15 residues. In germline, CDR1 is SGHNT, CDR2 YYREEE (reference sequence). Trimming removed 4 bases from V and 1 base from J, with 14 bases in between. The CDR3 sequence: CASSPATGSQETQYF. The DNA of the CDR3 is TGTGCCAGCAGCCCCGCGACCGGGTCCCAAGAGACCCAGTACTTC.

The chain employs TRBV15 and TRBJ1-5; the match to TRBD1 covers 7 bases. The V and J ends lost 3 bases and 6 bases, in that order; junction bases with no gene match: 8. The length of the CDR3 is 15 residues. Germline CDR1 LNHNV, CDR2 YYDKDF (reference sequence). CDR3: CATSRGTVKGQPQHF. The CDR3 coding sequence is TGTGCCACCAGCAGGGGGACAGTTAAAGGTCAGCCCCAGCATTTT. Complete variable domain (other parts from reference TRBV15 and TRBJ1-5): DAMVIQNPRYQVTQFGKPVTLSCSQTLNHNVMYWYQQKSSQAPKLLFHYYDKDFNNEADTPDNFQSRRPNTSFCFLDIRSPGLGDTAMYLCATSRGTVKGQPQHFGDGTRLSIL.